This T cell receptor beta chain stems from a study of T cell responses to AZD1222 COVID-19 vaccine. General study points: Increased Spike-specific TCR breadth and depth were observed after two AZD1222 doses. There were repertoire samples only from the period after the peak T cell response. The number of AZD1222 recipients seropositive at baseline was only 5 to 7.

This table comes from immunoSEQ multiplex PCR, and its TCRdb copy is limited to in-frame clones, with some not included. In the table there are about 180,000 clones, 90% to 95% of which are singletons. The V gene lost 3 bases and the J gene lost 2 bases, with 4 bases spanning the gap. This CDR3 region has 12 residues. Germline V gene sequence: CDR1 LNHDA, CDR2 SQIVND (reference sequence). Notes on this clone: Antigen unknown.

The source of this sequence is an adult who received the MenACWY meningococcal vaccine as a control. The V and J genes are TRBV19 and TRBJ1-2; D gene ambiguous. The source material was peripheral blood, sampled 28 days after the second dose of the MenACWY control vaccine. CDR3 region: CASSIKNYGYTF. Written as DNA, the CDR3 is TGTGCCAGTAGTATTAAAAACTATGGCTACACCTTC.